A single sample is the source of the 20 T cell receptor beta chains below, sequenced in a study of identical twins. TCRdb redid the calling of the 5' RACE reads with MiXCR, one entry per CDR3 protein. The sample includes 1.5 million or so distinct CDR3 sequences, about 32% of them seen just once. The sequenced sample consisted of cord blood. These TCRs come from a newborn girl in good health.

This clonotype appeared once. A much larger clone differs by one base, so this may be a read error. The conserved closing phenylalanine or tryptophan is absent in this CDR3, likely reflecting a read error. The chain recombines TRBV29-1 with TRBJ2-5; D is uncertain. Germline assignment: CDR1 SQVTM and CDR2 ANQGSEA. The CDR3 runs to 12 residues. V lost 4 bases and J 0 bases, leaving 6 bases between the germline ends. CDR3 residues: CSVGRHQETQYL. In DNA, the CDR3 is TGCAGCGTTGGAAGACACCAAGAGACCCAGTACTTA.

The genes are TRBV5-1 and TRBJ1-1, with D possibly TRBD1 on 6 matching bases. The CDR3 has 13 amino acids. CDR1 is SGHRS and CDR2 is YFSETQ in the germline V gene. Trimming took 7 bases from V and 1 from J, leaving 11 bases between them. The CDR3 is CASDPTGNTEAFF. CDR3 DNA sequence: TGCGCCAGCGACCCGACAGGGAACACTGAAGCTTTCTTT. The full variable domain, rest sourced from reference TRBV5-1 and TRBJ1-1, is KAGVTQTPRYLIKTRGQQVTLSCSPISGHRSVSWYQQTPGQGLQFLFEYFSETQRNKGNFPGRFSGRQFSNSRSEMNVSTLELGDSALYLCASDPTGNTEAFFGQGTRLTVV.

Here the CDR3 reads CASSPPLGFHSPLHF. CDR3 nucleotides: TGTGCCAGCAGTCCGCCGTTGGGATTCCATTCACCCCTCCACTTT. The chain carries TRBV12-3 or TRBV12-4 and TRBJ1-6; D ambiguous. CDR3 length: 15 residues. Trimming stripped 5 bases from V and 8 bases from J, with 16 bases between.

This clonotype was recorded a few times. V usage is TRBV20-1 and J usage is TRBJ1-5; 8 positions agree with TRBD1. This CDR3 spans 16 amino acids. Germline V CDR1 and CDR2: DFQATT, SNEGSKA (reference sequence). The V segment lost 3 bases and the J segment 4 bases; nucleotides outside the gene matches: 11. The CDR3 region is CSARTQGAPNNQPQHF. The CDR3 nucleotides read TGCAGTGCTAGGACGCAGGGGGCCCCAAATAATCAGCCCCAGCATTTT.

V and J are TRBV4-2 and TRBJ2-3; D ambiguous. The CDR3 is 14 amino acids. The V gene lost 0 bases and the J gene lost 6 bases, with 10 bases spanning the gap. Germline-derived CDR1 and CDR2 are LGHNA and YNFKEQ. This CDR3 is CASSQEAQIDTQYF. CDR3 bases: TGTGCCAGCAGCCAAGAGGCCCAGATCGATACGCAGTATTTT.

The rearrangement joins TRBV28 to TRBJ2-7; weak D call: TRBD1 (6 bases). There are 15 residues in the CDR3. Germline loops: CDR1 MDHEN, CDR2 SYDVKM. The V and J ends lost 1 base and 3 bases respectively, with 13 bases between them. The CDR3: CASSLLGGPLYEQYF. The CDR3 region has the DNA TGTGCCAGCAGTTTATTAGGGGGTCCCCTCTACGAGCAGTACTTC.

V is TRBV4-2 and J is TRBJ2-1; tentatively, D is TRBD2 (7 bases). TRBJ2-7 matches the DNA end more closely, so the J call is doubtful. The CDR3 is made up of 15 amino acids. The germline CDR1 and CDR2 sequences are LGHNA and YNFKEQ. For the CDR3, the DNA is TGTGCCAGCAGCCCCAGAGGGGGGGGGTACAATGAGCAGTACTTC. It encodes CASSPRGGGYNEQYF.

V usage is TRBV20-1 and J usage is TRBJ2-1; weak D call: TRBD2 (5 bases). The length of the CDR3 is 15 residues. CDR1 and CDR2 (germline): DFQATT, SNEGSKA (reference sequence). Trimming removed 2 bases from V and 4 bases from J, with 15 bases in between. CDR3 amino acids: CSARIGPGRYNEQFF. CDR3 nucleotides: TGCAGTGCTAGAATTGGGCCTGGGAGATACAATGAGCAGTTCTTC.

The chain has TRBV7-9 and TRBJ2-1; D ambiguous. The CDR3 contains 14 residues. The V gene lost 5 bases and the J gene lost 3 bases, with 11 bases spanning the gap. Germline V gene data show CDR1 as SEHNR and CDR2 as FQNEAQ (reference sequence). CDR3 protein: CASSRAENYNEQFF. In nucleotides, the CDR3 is TGTGCCAGCAGCCGGGCCGAAAACTACAATGAGCAGTTCTTC.

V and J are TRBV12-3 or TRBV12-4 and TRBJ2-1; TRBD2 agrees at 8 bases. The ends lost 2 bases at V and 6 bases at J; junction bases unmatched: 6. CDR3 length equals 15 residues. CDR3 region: CASSLWISGANEQFF. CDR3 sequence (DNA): TGTGCCAGCAGTTTATGGATTAGCGGGGCCAATGAGCAGTTCTTC.

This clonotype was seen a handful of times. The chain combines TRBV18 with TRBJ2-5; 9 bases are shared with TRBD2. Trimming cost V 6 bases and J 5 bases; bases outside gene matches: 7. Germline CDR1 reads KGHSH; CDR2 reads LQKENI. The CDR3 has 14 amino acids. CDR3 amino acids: CASSQLAGIETQYF. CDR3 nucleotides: TGTGCCAGCTCCCAACTAGCGGGCATTGAGACCCAGTACTTC. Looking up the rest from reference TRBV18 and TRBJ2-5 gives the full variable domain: NAGVMQNPRHLVRRRGQEARLRCSPMKGHSHVYWYRQLPEEGLKFMVYLQKENIIDESGMPKERFSAEFPKEGPSILRIQQVVRGDSAAYFCASSQLAGIETQYFGPGTRLLVL.

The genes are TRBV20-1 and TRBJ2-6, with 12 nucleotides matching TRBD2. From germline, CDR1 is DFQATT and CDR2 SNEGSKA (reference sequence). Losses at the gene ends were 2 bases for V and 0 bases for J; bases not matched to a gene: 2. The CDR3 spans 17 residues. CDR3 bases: TGCAGTGCTAGACGGACTAGCGGGGACTCTGGGGCCAACGTCCTGACTTTC. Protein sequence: CSARRTSGDSGANVLTF.

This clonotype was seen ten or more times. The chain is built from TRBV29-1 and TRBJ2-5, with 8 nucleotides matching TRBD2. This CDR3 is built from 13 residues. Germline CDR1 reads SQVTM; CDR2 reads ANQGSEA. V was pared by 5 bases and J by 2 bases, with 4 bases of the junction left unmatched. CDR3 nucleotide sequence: TGCAGCGTTCCGGGACTAGGGCAAGAGACCCAGTACTTC. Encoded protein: CSVPGLGQETQYF.

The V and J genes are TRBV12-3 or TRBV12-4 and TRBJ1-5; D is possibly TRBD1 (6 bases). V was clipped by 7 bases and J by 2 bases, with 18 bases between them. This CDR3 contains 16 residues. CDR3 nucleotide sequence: TGTGCCAGCATCCCAAGGGGGGGCATGGGCAATCAGCCCCAGCATTTT. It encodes CASIPRGGMGNQPQHF.

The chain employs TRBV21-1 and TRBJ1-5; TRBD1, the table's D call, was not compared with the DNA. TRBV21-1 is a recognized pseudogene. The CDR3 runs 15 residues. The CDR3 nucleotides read TGTGCCAGCAGCGGTCCCGGGACAGGGTATCAGCCCCAGCATTTT. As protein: CASSGPGTGYQPQHF.

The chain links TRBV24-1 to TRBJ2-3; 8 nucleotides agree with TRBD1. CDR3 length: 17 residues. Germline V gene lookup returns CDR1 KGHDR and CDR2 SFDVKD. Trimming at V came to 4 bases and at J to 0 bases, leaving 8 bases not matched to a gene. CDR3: CATSDQGARASTDTQYF. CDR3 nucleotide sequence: TGTGCCACCAGTGACCAGGGGGCCCGAGCTAGCACAGATACGCAGTATTTT.

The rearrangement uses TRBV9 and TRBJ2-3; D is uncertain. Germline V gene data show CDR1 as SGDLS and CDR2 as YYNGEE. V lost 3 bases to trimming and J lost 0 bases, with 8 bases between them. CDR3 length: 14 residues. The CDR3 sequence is CASSARPSTDTQYF. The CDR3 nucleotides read TGTGCCAGCAGCGCCAGACCGAGCACAGATACGCAGTATTTT.

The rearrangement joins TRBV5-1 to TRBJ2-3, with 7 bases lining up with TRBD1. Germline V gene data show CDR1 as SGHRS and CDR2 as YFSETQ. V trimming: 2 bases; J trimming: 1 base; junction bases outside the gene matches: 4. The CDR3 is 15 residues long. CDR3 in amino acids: CASSLEDRGTDTQYF. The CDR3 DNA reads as TGCGCCAGCAGCTTAGAAGACAGGGGCACAGATACGCAGTATTTT.

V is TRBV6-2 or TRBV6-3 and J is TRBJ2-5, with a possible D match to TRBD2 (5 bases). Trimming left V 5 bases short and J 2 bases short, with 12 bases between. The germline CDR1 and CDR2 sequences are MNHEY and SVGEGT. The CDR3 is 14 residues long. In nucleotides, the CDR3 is TGTGCCAGCAGTCACCTCGGAGGACAAGAGACCCAGTACTTC. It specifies CASSHLGGQETQYF.

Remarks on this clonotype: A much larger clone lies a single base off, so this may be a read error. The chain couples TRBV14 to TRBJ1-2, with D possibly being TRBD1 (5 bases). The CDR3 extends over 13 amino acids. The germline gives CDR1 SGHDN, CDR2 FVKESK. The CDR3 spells CVSSPWGYYGYTF. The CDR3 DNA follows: TGTGTCAGCAGCCCCTGGGGGTACTATGGCTACACCTTC.